The entry that follows covers one T cell receptor (beta chain) sequence. The antigen remains unidentified. Library preparation (for TCRbeta) was performed with unique molecular identifiers. From the PCR reads, TCRdb called clonotypes with MiXCR, one entry per CDR3 protein. This sample has a few hundred thousand distinct CDR3 sequences, with just over 7.5% found just once. This specimen belongs to a study of T-cell reconstitution after alpha-beta-depleted transplantation in children. Study-wide findings and caveats: By one year post-transplant, T-cell counts and diversity largely arose from T cells that were newly produced. There were reportedly several hundred expanded graft clones from which alpha-beta T cells came about two months after transplant.

The CDR3 has 15 residues. V was trimmed by 3 bases and J by 8 bases, leaving 18 bases between them. Germline CDR1 is SGHRS and CDR2 is YFSETQ. This clonotype originated in a female patient aged 2-10 years who had a stem cell transplant for Fanconi anemia, so the T cells may come from the graft donor. The rearrangement uses TRBV5-1 and TRBJ1-5, with a possible D match to TRBD1 (6 bases). The material sequenced was peripheral blood, taken 360 days after TCRalphabeta/CD19-depleted stem cell transplant. The CDR3 region has the DNA TGCGCCAGCAGCTCGGGAGAACAGGGCCCTGAGCCCCAGCATTTT. Its translation is CASSSGEQGPEPQHF.